A single sample is the source of the 9 T cell receptor beta chains below, sequenced in a study of cytomegalovirus exposure and HLA in healthy donors. PCR primers comprised 60 Vbeta and 13 Jbeta primers. Method: immunoSEQ multiplex PCR; TCRdb's copy keeps in-frame clones and lacks some. The data contain over 100,000 clones, around 86% of them singletons. The source material was PBMCs. The receptors originated from a woman in her twenties or thirties in good health and CMV-seronegative.

The chain uses TRBV6-5 and TRBJ1-1; unclear D gene. The CDR3 is made up of 15 amino acids. Germline V gene lookup returns CDR1 MNHEY and CDR2 SVGAGI. V was pared by 5 bases and J by 4 bases, with 17 bases between. DNA of the CDR3: TGTGCCAGCAGTCCAGCTCATTCGCGAGGCACTGAAGCTTTCTTT. Encoded protein: CASSPAHSRGTEAFF.

This clone came up a few times. The chain uses TRBV30 and TRBJ2-3; the match to TRBD2 covers 11 bases. Germline CDR1 and CDR2: GTSNPN and SVGIG (reference sequence). The CDR3 length is 14 residues. Germline trimming cut 0 bases from V and 4 bases from J; bases unmatched to any gene: 0. CDR3 nucleotides: TGTGCCTGGAGTGTACTAGCGGGAGCAGATACGCAGTATTTT. Translation gives CAWSVLAGADTQYF.

The chain has TRBV7-8 and TRBJ2-2; TRBD1 aligns across 7 bases. From germline, CDR1 is SGHVS and CDR2 FQNEAQ. The CDR3 extends over 16 amino acids. V was clipped by 5 bases and J by 4 bases; unmatched bases: 10. The CDR3 loop is CASSPQGLRRTGELFF. The CDR3 nucleotides read TGTGCCAGCAGCCCACAGGGGTTACGACGCACCGGGGAGCTGTTTTTT. The full variable domain, its missing parts supplied by reference TRBV7-8 and TRBJ2-2, is GAGVSQSPRYKVAKRGQDVALRCDPISGHVSLFWYQQALGQGPEFLTYFQNEAQLDKSGLPSDRFFAERPEGSVSTLKIQRTQQEDSAVYLCASSPQGLRRTGELFFGEGSRLTVL.

This chain connects TRBV6-6 to TRBJ2-7, with D possibly TRBD1 on 5 matching bases. V was trimmed by 5 bases and J by 2 bases, leaving 13 bases between them. This CDR3 region has 14 residues. Germline V gene data show CDR1 as MNHNY and CDR2 as SVGAGI (reference sequence). The CDR3 nucleotides read TGTGCCAGCAGTGCGACAGATATCCCCTACGAGCAGTACTTC. This encodes CASSATDIPYEQYF.

The gene calls are TRBV4-1 and TRBJ2-7, with 11 bases matching TRBD2. Germline-derived CDR1 and CDR2 are MGHRA and YSYEKL. The CDR3 loop spans 16 amino acids. J was trimmed by 4 bases and V by 2 bases; bases with no gene match: 7. The DNA for the CDR3 is TGCGCCAGCAGCCAAATAGCGGGAGGGCCGGTTTACGAGCAGTACTTC. Translated, it gives CASSQIAGGPVYEQYF.

This clone turned up a few times. The V call is TRBV7-2, the J call TRBJ2-1; D not resolved. The V end lost 4 bases, the J end lost 8 bases, and 6 bases lay between the germline ends. The germline V gene has CDR1 SGHTA and CDR2 FQGNSA. The CDR3 covers 11 residues. The CDR3: CASSSLHEQFF. In DNA form, the CDR3 reads TGTGCCAGCAGCTCCCTCCATGAGCAGTTCTTC.

The chain is built from TRBV18 and TRBJ1-6; possibly TRBD1 for D (6 bases). V was trimmed by 5 bases and J by 0 bases, leaving 14 bases between them. CDR3 size: 17 residues. CDR1 is KGHSH, CDR2 LQKENI, per germline. This CDR3 reads CASSSSGQSSYNSPLHF. The DNA for the CDR3 is TGTGCCAGCTCATCCTCTGGACAGAGCTCCTATAATTCACCCCTCCACTTT.

The CDR3 loop is CASNPYDRGTPDYTF. The CDR3 DNA reads as TGTGCCAGCAACCCGTATGACAGGGGTACGCCTGACTACACCTTC. The V gene is TRBV6-1, the J gene TRBJ1-2, with 8 bases lining up with TRBD1. J gave up 10 bases and V 7 bases, and 17 bases lay outside the gene matches. The CDR3 runs 15 residues. Germline V lookup: CDR1 MNHNS, CDR2 SASEGT.

This chain uses TRBV7-2 with TRBJ2-1; 8 positions agree with TRBD2. With 2 bases clipped from V and 4 bases from J, the junction kept 10 bases outside the gene matches. In germline, CDR1 is SGHTA, CDR2 FQGNSA. There are 17 residues in the CDR3. CDR3 nucleotide sequence: TGTGCCAGCAGCTTACCCCTTGGAGCGGGAGTTTACAATGAGCAGTTCTTC. It is translated as CASSLPLGAGVYNEQFF.